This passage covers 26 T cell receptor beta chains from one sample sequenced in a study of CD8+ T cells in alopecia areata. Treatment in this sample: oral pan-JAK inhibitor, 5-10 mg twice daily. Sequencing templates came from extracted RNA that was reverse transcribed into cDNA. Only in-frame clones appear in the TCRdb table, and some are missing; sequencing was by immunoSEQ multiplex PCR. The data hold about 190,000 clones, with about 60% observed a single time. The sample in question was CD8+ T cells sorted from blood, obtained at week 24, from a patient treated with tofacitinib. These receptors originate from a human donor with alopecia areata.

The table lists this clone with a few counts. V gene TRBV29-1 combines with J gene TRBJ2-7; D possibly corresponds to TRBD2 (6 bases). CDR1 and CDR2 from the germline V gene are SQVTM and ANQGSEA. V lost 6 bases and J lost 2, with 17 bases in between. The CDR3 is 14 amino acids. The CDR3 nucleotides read TGCAGCGTACACACGCGGGACGGCACCTACGAGCAGTACTTC. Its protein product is CSVHTRDGTYEQYF.

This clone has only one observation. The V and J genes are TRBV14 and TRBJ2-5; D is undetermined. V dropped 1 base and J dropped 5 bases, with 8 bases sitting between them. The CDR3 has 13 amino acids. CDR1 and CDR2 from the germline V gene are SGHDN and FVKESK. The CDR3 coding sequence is TGTGCCAGCAGCCAAGGGCTTCTGGAGACCCAGTACTTC. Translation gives CASSQGLLETQYF.

CDR3 sequence: CASSHSGNHQPQHF. CDR3 bases: TGTGCCAGCAGTCATTCAGGGAACCATCAGCCCCAGCATTTT. The chain uses TRBV27 and TRBJ1-5; D possibly corresponds to TRBD1 (5 bases). The CDR3 is made up of 14 amino acids. The germline V and J ends were trimmed by 5 bases and 5 bases, with 13 bases remaining between them. From germline, CDR1 is MNHEY and CDR2 SMNVEV (reference sequence).

CDR3 DNA sequence: TGCGCCAGCAGTCAGACCCCGGGACACCCTGTGGGTCAGCCCCAGCATTTT. Its protein product is CASSQTPGHPVGQPQHF. This sequence joins TRBV23-1 and TRBJ1-5; weak D call: TRBD1 (6 bases). TRBV23-1 is reported as an ORF; its role is uncertain. Trimming stripped 3 bases from V and 6 bases from J, with 21 bases between. This CDR3 has 17 amino acids.

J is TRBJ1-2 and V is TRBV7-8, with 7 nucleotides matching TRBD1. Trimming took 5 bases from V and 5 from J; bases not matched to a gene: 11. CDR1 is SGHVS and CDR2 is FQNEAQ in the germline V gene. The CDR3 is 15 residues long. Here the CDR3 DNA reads TGTGCCAGCAGCCCCAAAGCCCCAGGGGGTTATGGCTACACCTTC. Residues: CASSPKAPGGYGYTF.

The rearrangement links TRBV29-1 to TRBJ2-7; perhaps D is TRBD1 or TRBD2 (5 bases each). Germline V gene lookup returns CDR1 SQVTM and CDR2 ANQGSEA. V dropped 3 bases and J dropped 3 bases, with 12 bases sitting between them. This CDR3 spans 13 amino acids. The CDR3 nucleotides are TGCAGCGTTGAGCGAGGGGACCACTACGAGCAGTACTTC. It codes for CSVERGDHYEQYF.

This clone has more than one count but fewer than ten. CDR3 sequence reads: CATSRVHHQETQYF. The CDR3 DNA reads as TGTGCCACCAGCAGAGTACACCACCAAGAGACCCAGTACTTC. This rearrangement joins TRBV15 to TRBJ2-5; no firm D call. The CDR3 is made up of 14 amino acids. Germline V gives CDR1 LNHNV, CDR2 YYDKDF (reference sequence). V shed 1 base and J shed 0 bases, with 6 bases lying between them.

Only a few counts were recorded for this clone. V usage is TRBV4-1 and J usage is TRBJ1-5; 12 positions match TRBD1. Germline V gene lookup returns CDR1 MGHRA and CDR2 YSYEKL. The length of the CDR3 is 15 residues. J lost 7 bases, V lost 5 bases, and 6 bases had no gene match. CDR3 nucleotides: TGCGCCAGCAGCGAGGGACAGGGGGCGGGACAGCCCCAGCATTTT. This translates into CASSEGQGAGQPQHF.

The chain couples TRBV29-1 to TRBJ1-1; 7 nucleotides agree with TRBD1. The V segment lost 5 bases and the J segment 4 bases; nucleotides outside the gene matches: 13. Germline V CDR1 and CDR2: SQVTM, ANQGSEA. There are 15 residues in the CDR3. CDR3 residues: CSVLSALTGITEAFF. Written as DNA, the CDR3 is TGCAGCGTTTTATCCGCTTTGACAGGGATCACTGAAGCTTTCTTT.

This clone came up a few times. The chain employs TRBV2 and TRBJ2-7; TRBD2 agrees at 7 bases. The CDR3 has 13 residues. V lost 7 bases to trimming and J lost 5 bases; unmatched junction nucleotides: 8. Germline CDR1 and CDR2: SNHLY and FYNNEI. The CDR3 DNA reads TGTGCCAGCACGGGGGGTTATGTCAACGAGCAGTACTTC. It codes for CASTGGYVNEQYF.

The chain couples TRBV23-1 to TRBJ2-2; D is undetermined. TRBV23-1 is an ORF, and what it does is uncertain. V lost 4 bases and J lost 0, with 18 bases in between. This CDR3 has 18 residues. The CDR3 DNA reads TGCGCCAGCAGTCTCATCTTCCCACGTGGGTCGAACACCGGGGAGCTGTTTTTT. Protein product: CASSLIFPRGSNTGELFF.

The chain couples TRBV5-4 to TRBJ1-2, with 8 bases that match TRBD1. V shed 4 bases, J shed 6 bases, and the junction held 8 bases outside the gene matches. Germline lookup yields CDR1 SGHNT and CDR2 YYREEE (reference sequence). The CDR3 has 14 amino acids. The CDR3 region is CASSPDRVIHGYTF. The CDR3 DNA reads TGTGCCAGCAGCCCGGACAGGGTAATTCATGGCTACACCTTC. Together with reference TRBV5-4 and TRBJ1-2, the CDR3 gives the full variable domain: ETGVTQSPTHLIKTRGQQVTLRCSSQSGHNTVSWYQQALGQGPQFIFQYYREEENGRGNFPPRFSGLQFPNYSSELNVNALELDDSALYLCASSPDRVIHGYTFGSGTRLTVV.

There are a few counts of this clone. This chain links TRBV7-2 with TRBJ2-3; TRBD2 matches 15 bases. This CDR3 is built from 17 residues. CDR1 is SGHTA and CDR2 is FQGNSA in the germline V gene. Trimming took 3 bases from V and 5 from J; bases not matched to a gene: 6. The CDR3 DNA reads TGTGCCAGCAGCTTCGGACTAGCGGGGGGGCCGGGAGATACGCAGTATTTT. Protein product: CASSFGLAGGPGDTQYF.

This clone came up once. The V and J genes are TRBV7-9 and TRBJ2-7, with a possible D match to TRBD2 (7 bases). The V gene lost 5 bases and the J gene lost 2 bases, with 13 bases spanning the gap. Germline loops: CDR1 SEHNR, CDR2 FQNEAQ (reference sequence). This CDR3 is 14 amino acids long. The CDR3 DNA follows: TGTGCCAGCAGCCCGACGGGGGGCACCTACGAGCAGTACTTC. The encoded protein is CASSPTGGTYEQYF.

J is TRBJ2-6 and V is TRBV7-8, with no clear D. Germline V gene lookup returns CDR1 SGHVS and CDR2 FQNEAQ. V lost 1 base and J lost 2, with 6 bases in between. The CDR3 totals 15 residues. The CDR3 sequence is CASSLVGAGANVLTF. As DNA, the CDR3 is TGTGCCAGCAGCTTAGTGGGTGCTGGGGCCAACGTCCTGACTTTC.

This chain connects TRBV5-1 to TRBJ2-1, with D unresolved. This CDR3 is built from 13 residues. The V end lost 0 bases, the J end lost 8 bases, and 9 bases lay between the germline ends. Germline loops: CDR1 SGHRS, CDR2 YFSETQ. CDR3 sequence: CASSLGSGDEQFF. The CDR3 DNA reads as TGCGCCAGCAGCTTGGGGTCTGGGGATGAGCAGTTCTTC.

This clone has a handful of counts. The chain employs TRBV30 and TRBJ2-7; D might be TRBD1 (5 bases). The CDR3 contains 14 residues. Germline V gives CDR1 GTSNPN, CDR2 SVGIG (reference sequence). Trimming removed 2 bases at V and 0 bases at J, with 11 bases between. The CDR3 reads CAWSPDSRSYEQYF. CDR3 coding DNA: TGTGCCTGGAGTCCTGACAGCCGCTCCTACGAGCAGTACTTC.

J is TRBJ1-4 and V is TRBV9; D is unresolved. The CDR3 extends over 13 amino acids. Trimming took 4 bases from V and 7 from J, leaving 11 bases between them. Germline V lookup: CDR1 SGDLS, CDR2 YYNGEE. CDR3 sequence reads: CASSPSSPEKLFF. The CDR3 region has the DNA TGTGCCAGCAGCCCTTCCTCTCCTGAAAAACTGTTTTTT.

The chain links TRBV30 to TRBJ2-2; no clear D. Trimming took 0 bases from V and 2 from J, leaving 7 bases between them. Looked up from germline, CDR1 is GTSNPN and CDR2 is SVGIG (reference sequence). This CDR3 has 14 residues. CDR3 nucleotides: TGTGCCTGGAGTGTAAGCCTCAACACCGGGGAGCTGTTTTTT. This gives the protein CAWSVSLNTGELFF.

The CDR3 reads CASSDRVGPDGEKLFF. The CDR3 DNA is TGTGCCAGCAGCGACCGGGTGGGCCCGGACGGCGAAAAACTGTTTTTT. V is TRBV5-4 and J is TRBJ1-4; no clear D gene. The CDR3 extends over 16 amino acids. V lost 4 bases and J lost 8, with 21 bases in between. Germline lookup yields CDR1 SGHNT and CDR2 YYREEE (reference sequence). The full variable domain, completed using reference TRBV5-4 and TRBJ1-4, is ETGVTQSPTHLIKTRGQQVTLRCSSQSGHNTVSWYQQALGQGPQFIFQYYREEENGRGNFPPRFSGLQFPNYSSELNVNALELDDSALYLCASSDRVGPDGEKLFFGSGTQLSVL.

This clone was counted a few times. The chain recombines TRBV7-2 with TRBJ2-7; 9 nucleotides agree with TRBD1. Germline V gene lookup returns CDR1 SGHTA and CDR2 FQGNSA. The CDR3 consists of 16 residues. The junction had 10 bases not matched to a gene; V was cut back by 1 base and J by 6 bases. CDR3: CASSLVSWTGVAEQYF. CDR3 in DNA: TGTGCCAGCAGCTTAGTATCATGGACAGGGGTTGCCGAGCAGTACTTC.

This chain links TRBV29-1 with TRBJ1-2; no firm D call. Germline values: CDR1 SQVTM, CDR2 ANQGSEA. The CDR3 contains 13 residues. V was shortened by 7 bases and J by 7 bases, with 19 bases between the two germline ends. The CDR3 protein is CSARHPRGLGYTF. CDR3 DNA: TGCAGCGCTCGCCACCCTCGAGGGCTTGGCTACACCTTC.

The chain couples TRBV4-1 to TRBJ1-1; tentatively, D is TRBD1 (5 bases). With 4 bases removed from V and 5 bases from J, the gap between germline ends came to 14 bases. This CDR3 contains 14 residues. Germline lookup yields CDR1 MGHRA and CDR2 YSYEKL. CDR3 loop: CASSLRDLGTEAFF. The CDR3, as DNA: TGCGCCAGCAGCCTAAGGGACTTGGGGACTGAAGCTTTCTTT.

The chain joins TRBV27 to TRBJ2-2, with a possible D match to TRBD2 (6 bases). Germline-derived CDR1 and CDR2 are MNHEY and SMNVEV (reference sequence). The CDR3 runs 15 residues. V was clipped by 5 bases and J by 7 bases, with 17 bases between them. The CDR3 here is CASSPRQEGNGELFF. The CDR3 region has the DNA TGTGCCAGCAGTCCTCGCCAGGAGGGTAACGGGGAGCTGTTTTTT.

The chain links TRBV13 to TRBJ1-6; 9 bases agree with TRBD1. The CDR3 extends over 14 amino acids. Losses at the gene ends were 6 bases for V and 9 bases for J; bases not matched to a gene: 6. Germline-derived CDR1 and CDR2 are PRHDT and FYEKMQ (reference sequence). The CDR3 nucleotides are TGTGCCAGCAGTTCCGGGACAGGGACTTCACCCCTCCACTTT. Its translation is CASSSGTGTSPLHF.

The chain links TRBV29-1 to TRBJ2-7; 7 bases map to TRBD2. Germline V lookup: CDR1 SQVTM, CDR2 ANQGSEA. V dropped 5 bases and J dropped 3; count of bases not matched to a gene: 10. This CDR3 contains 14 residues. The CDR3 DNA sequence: TGCAGCGTTACGGACCGACTAGCAAGCTACGAGCAGTACTTC. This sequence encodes CSVTDRLASYEQYF.